This TCR beta chain was identified in a study of blood T cell repertoires in COVID-19. Background on the study: There were acute and convalescent COVID-19 samples, and they came from the United States, Italy and Spain.

The length of the CDR3 is 14 residues. The V gene's germline CDR1 is SNHLY and CDR2 FYNNEI. J gave up 0 bases and V 9 bases, and 5 bases lay outside the gene matches. How the authors handled the data: Reference gene primer amplification yielded estimated nucleated cell counts. Assay used: immunoSEQ multiplex PCR; TCRdb lists only in-frame clones, some missing. D and trimming come from the DNA, and the V and J calls and clone size come from that table. This sample has roughly 120,000 clones, with about two thirds found just once. This clone has a single count. The rearrangement links TRBV2 to TRBJ1-5, with 7 bases that match TRBD1. The specimen was peripheral blood. The clonotype was recovered from a human donor with acute or convalescent COVID-19. The donor label of this sample is uncertain. CDR3 protein: CARYRGFSNQPQHF. The CDR3 nucleotides read TGTGCCAGATACAGGGGATTTAGCAATCAGCCCCAGCATTTT.